The following is a T cell receptor (beta chain) sequence with its context. Its antigen is unidentified. The sample is drawn from a study of vaccination effects on CD4 cells after COVID-19. Background on the study: The post-vaccine samples were taken, at the median, 72 days after the second dose.

The table came from immunoSEQ multiplex PCR; TCRdb's copy has only in-frame clones and leaves some out. This table holds about 71,000 clones, approximately 80% found once. Culture lasted roughly eleven days before CD4+ T cell isolation. Of the BNT162b2 and mRNA-1273 vaccines, participants received two doses of one or the other. Fresh IL-2-containing medium replaced half the medium on days 3 and 7. The CDR3 sequence is 19 residues long. V lost 4 bases to trimming and J lost 1 base; unmatched junction nucleotides: 16. The V gene's germline CDR1 is SGHVS and CDR2 FQNEAQ. Sample: CD4+ T cells from PBMCs cultured without peptide, taken after COVID-19 vaccination. V usage is TRBV7-8 and J usage is TRBJ2-5, with 9 bases aligning to TRBD1. This receptor was taken from a human donor who received a COVID-19 vaccine. CDR3 sequence (DNA): TGTGCCAGCAGCTACAGGGGGCGGTTTGTGCCTTCGCGCCAAGAGACCCAGTACTTC. It is translated as CASSYRGRFVPSRQETQYF.